Each of the 11 T cell receptor beta chains below was sequenced from the same sample in a study of blood T cell repertoires in COVID-19. Data came from immunoSEQ multiplex PCR; TCRdb stores just in-frame clones and leaves some out. This sample has under 300,000 clones; approximately 92% occur once, and the top ten carry roughly 2.3%. Sequenced input: PBMCs or T cells enriched from blood (not recorded which). Receptors were obtained from a young woman who had recovered from COVID-19.

The V gene is TRBV4-2, the J gene TRBJ1-2, with no clear D. V lost 1 base and J lost 8, with 11 bases in between. CDR1 LGHNA and CDR2 YNFKEQ come from the germline V gene. The CDR3 is 13 amino acids. The CDR3 loop reads CASSQVLGTGYTF. CDR3 DNA sequence: TGTGCCAGCAGCCAAGTCTTGGGCACGGGCTACACCTTC.

The chain couples TRBV4-1 to TRBJ2-7; 7 bases map to TRBD1. In germline, CDR1 is MGHRA, CDR2 YSYEKL. The junction had 5 bases not matched to a gene; V was cut back by 1 base and J by 2 bases. The CDR3 totals 15 residues. The CDR3 loop reads CASSQGDSLTYEQYF. The DNA of the CDR3 is TGCGCCAGCAGCCAAGGGGACAGCTTAACCTACGAGCAGTACTTC.

Points on this clone: This sample also contains other DNA sequences that code for the same CDR3. The chain has TRBV7-2 and TRBJ1-5, with no clear D. The CDR3 consists of 13 residues. Germline V lookup: CDR1 SGHTA, CDR2 FQGNSA. Trimming stripped 2 bases from V and 2 bases from J, with 4 bases between. This CDR3 reads CASSLRGNQPQHF. In DNA, the CDR3 is TGTGCCAGCAGCTTAAGAGGCAATCAGCCCCAGCATTTT.

The chain is built from TRBV3-1 (or the pseudogene TRBV3-2) and TRBJ2-3; 16 bases are shared with TRBD2. The CDR3 is made up of 16 amino acids. The V gene's germline CDR1 is LGHDT and CDR2 YNNKEL (reference sequence). The V segment lost 5 bases and the J segment 7 bases; nucleotides outside the gene matches: 6. This chain's CDR3 is CASSEGLAGGLYTQYF. DNA of the CDR3: TGTGCCAGCAGCGAGGGACTAGCGGGGGGGCTGTATACGCAGTATTTT.

J is TRBJ2-1 and V is TRBV19; D uncertain. Germline CDR1 reads LNHDA; CDR2 reads SQIVND (reference sequence). The V end was cut by 8 bases, the J end by 5 bases, with 4 bases between. The CDR3 is made up of 10 amino acids. DNA of the CDR3: TGTGCCAGTCCTCACAATGAGCAGTTCTTC. Translating it yields CASPHNEQFF.

The chain recombines TRBV5-1 with TRBJ1-1, with D uncertain. V lost 5 bases, J lost 4 bases, and 18 bases lay in between. Germline CDR1 reads SGHRS; CDR2 reads YFSETQ. The CDR3 length is 15 residues. CDR3 nucleotide sequence: TGCGCCAGCAGTGACGGGTCGCTCGGTGGCACTGAAGCTTTCTTT. Protein product: CASSDGSLGGTEAFF.

The table lists this clone with a count of one. The chain recombines TRBV3-1 (or the pseudogene TRBV3-2) with TRBJ1-2; D is unresolved. The CDR3 length is 13 residues. Germline V gene lookup returns CDR1 LGHDT and CDR2 YNNKEL (reference sequence). V gave up 0 bases and J gave up 8 bases, with 10 bases separating them. CDR3 nucleotide sequence: TGTGCCAGCAGCCAAGAGGCAGTTTGGGGCTACACCTTC. Encoded protein: CASSQEAVWGYTF.

The chain links TRBV13 to TRBJ1-1, with 7 positions matching TRBD1. Germline CDR1 and CDR2: PRHDT and FYEKMQ (reference sequence). This CDR3 has 16 residues. The V and J ends lost 1 base and 0 bases, in that order; junction bases with no gene match: 5. The DNA of the CDR3 is TGTGCCAGCAGCTTAGACAGGGGAGTTTTGAACACTGAAGCTTTCTTT. Its protein product is CASSLDRGVLNTEAFF. The full variable domain, rest sourced from reference TRBV13 and TRBJ1-1, is AAGVIQSPRHLIKEKRETATLKCYPIPRHDTVYWYQQGPGQDPQFLISFYEKMQSDKGSIPDRFSAQQFSDYHSELNMSSLELGDSALYFCASSLDRGVLNTEAFFGQGTRLTVV.

V gene TRBV2 combines with J gene TRBJ1-4; a weak D match, TRBD1 (5 bases). Between the trimmed V and J ends, which lost 5 bases and 0 bases, there was a span of 13 bases. The CDR3 sequence is 16 residues long. Germline loops: CDR1 SNHLY, CDR2 FYNNEI. Here the CDR3 DNA reads TGTGCCAGCAGTTCAATCCGGACAACAACTAATGAAAAACTGTTTTTT. It codes for CASSSIRTTTNEKLFF. The full variable domain, in which reference TRBV2 and TRBJ1-4 provide the parts outside the CDR3, is EPEVTQTPSHQVTQMGQEVILRCVPISNHLYFYWYRQILGQKVEFLVSFYNNEISEKSEIFDDQFSVERPDGSNFTLKIRSTKLEDSAMYFCASSSIRTTTNEKLFFGSGTQLSVL.

The chain has TRBV9 and TRBJ2-3, with unresolved D. The CDR3 extends over 12 amino acids. The germline CDR1 and CDR2 sequences are SGDLS and YYNGEE. The V gene lost 5 bases and the J gene lost 0 bases, with 4 bases spanning the gap. The CDR3 spells CASRLSTDTQYF. DNA of the CDR3: TGTGCCAGCAGACTAAGCACAGATACGCAGTATTTT.

The chain combines TRBV11-2 with TRBJ1-2, with TRBD1 matching 7 bases. V dropped 5 bases and J dropped 6; count of bases not matched to a gene: 18. The V gene's germline CDR1 is SGHAT and CDR2 FQNNGV. The CDR3 is 17 residues long. The CDR3 DNA reads TGTGCCAGCAGCGCCCGACAGGGTTGGGTGGAAGAAGATGGCTACACCTTC. Residues: CASSARQGWVEEDGYTF.